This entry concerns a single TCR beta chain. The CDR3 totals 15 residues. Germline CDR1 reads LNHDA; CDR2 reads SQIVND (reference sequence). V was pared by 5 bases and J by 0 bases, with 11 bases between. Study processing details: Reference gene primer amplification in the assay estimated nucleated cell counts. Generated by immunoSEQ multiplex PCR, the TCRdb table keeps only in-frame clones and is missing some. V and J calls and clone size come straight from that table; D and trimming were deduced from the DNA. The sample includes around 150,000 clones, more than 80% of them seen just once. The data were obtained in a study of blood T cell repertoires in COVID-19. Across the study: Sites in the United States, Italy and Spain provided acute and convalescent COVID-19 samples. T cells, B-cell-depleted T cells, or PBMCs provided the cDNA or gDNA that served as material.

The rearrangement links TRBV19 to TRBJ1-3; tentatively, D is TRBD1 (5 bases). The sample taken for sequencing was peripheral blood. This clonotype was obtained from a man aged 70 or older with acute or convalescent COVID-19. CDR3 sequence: CASSRTFPSGNTIYF. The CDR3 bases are TGTGCCAGTAGTCGGACATTTCCCTCTGGAAACACCATATATTTT. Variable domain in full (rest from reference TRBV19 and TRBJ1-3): DGGITQSPKYLFRKEGQNVTLSCEQNLNHDAMYWYRQDPGQGLRLIYYSQIVNDFQKGDIAEGYSVSREKKESFPLTVTSAQKNPTAFYLCASSRTFPSGNTIYFGEGSWLTVV.